These 28 T cell receptor beta chains were sequenced from one sample in a study of blood T cell repertoires in COVID-19. Clones were read by immunoSEQ multiplex PCR, and TCRdb kept only the in-frame ones, dropping some. The table records some 350,000 clones, around 83% of them present only once. Sample: peripheral blood. These receptors were collected from a man aged 25 to 40 with active or convalescent COVID-19.

Only one count was recorded for this clone. The chain recombines TRBV6-6 with TRBJ2-1; D uncertain. This CDR3 contains 13 residues. CDR1 and CDR2 from the germline V gene are MNHNY and SVGAGI (reference sequence). V was clipped by 0 bases and J by 10 bases, with 10 bases between them. The CDR3 reads CASSYSLPREQFF. The CDR3 DNA reads TGTGCCAGCAGTTACTCGTTACCACGGGAGCAGTTCTTC.

The genes are TRBV7-3 and TRBJ2-1, with D possibly being TRBD2 (7 bases). V lost 2 bases and J lost 4, with 24 bases in between. Germline V gene lookup returns CDR1 SGHTA and CDR2 FQGTGA. The CDR3 extends over 19 amino acids. The CDR3 here is CASSLLNGGPAGAYNEQFF. For the CDR3, the DNA is TGTGCCAGCAGCTTACTGAATGGAGGGCCCGCGGGGGCGTACAATGAGCAGTTCTTC. Using reference TRBV7-3 and TRBJ2-1 for the parts outside the CDR3, the full variable domain is GAGVSQTPSNKVTEKGKYVELRCDPISGHTALYWYRQSLGQGPEFLIYFQGTGAADDSGLPNDRFFAVRPEGSVSTLKIQRTERGDSAVYLCASSLLNGGPAGAYNEQFFGPGTRLTVL.

The chain carries TRBV11-3 and TRBJ2-7; possibly TRBD2 for D (5 bases). Germline CDR1 SGHNT, CDR2 YENEEA. This CDR3 region has 13 residues. V shed 1 base and J shed 7 bases, with 11 bases lying between them. In nucleotides, the CDR3 is TGTGCCAGCAGCTTAGTTGGCCCGGGGGAGCAGTACTTC. It is translated as CASSLVGPGEQYF.

The chain recombines TRBV9 with TRBJ2-1, with D maybe TRBD2 (6 bases). The V end lost 7 bases, the J end lost 0 bases, and 8 bases lay between the germline ends. The germline V gene encodes CDR1 SGDLS and CDR2 YYNGEE. This CDR3 has 13 residues. CDR3 bases: TGTGCCAGCGGAGGGGTCTCCTACAATGAGCAGTTCTTC. Translation gives CASGGVSYNEQFF.

The V and J genes are TRBV3-1 (or the pseudogene TRBV3-2) and TRBJ1-2; TRBD1 is a possible D gene (6 bases). Trimming stripped 6 bases from V and 8 bases from J, with 22 bases between. The CDR3 runs to 15 residues. Germline V gene lookup returns CDR1 LGHDT and CDR2 YNNKEL (reference sequence). The chain's CDR3 is CASRGTGKGDQGYTF. The CDR3 DNA is TGTGCCAGCAGGGGAACAGGGAAAGGGGACCAAGGCTACACCTTC.

V gene TRBV24-1 combines with J gene TRBJ1-2, with 8 bases matching TRBD1. The CDR3 has 14 amino acids. J lost 2 bases, V lost 5 bases, and 3 bases had no gene match. Per germline, CDR1 KGHDR and CDR2 SFDVKD. CDR3 sequence reads: CATSVGTGNYGYTF. As DNA, the CDR3 is TGTGCCACCAGTGTTGGGACAGGCAACTATGGCTACACCTTC.

This chain links TRBV7-9 with TRBJ2-3; the D gene is possibly TRBD2 (6 bases). Germline lookup yields CDR1 SEHNR and CDR2 FQNEAQ (reference sequence). CDR3 size: 16 residues. The V end lost 8 bases, the J end lost 0 bases, and 18 bases lay between the germline ends. The CDR3 here is CASPGDGSKSTDTQYF. The CDR3 coding sequence is TGTGCCAGCCCGGGGGATGGGTCAAAGAGCACAGATACGCAGTATTTT. The complete variable domain, with remaining parts taken from reference TRBV7-9 and TRBJ2-3, reads DTGVSQNPRHKITKRGQNVTFRCDPISEHNRLYWYRQTLGQGPEFLTYFQNEAQLEKSRLLSDRFSAERPKGSFSTLEIQRTEQGDSAMYLCASPGDGSKSTDTQYFGPGTRLTVL.

This chain uses TRBV7-6 with TRBJ2-3; 8 bases match TRBD2. Germline V lookup: CDR1 SGHVS, CDR2 FNYEAQ. The trim removed 8 bases at V and 0 bases at J, leaving 4 bases unmatched. The CDR3 contains 14 residues. CDR3 nucleotide sequence: TGTGCCAGCTCGGGGGGGATCAGCACAGATACGCAGTATTTT. Translating it yields CASSGGISTDTQYF.

This clone appeared a single time. The CDR3: CASSSGQNGYTF. CDR3 nucleotide sequence: TGTGCCAGCAGCTCGGGACAGAATGGCTACACCTTC. The gene calls are TRBV5-4 and TRBJ1-2; 7 bases are a match to TRBD1. Germline assignment: CDR1 SGHNT and CDR2 YYREEE (reference sequence). The CDR3 covers 12 residues. J lost 6 bases, V lost 3 bases, and 2 bases had no gene match.

This rearrangement joins TRBV24-1 to TRBJ1-2; D unresolved. In germline, CDR1 is KGHDR, CDR2 SFDVKD. This CDR3 comprises 13 residues. V was trimmed by 5 bases and J by 8 bases, leaving 14 bases between them. The CDR3 sequence is CATSAIPGGGYTF. The CDR3 DNA follows: TGTGCCACCAGTGCTATACCAGGCGGGGGCTACACCTTC.

The rearrangement links TRBV9 to TRBJ2-1, with 12 bases fitting TRBD2. After removal of 3 bases from V and 2 bases from J, the junction contained 3 bases not matched to a gene. The CDR3 consists of 16 residues. Per the germline V gene, CDR1 is SGDLS and CDR2 is YYNGEE. The CDR3 is CASSARLAGAYNEQFF. The CDR3 DNA reads as TGTGCCAGCAGCGCCAGACTAGCGGGGGCCTACAATGAGCAGTTCTTC.

This chain connects TRBV18 to TRBJ1-4; D ambiguous. The V end lost 9 bases, the J end lost 0 bases, and 14 bases lay between the germline ends. The germline CDR1 and CDR2 sequences are KGHSH and LQKENI. CDR3 length equals 15 residues. This chain's CDR3 is CASSTPTTTNEKLFF. As DNA, the CDR3 is TGTGCCAGTTCGACACCGACGACAACTAATGAAAAACTGTTTTTT.

The rearrangement joins TRBV29-1 to TRBJ2-7; D gene unclear. Looked up from germline, CDR1 is SQVTM and CDR2 is ANQGSEA. The CDR3 is 13 amino acids. V was cut by 1 base and J by 6 bases, with 13 bases left in between. CDR3 sequence reads: CSVEAPLQREQYF. For the CDR3, the DNA is TGCAGCGTTGAAGCCCCACTTCAGCGCGAGCAGTACTTC.

This clone was seen a few times. The V gene is TRBV15, the J gene TRBJ2-5, with D perhaps TRBD1 (5 bases). Trimming stripped 0 bases from V and 2 bases from J, with 10 bases between. Germline loops: CDR1 LNHNV, CDR2 YYDKDF (reference sequence). The CDR3 extends over 15 amino acids. This CDR3 reads CATSRDETVQETQYF. The CDR3 DNA reads TGTGCCACCAGCAGAGATGAGACAGTTCAAGAGACCCAGTACTTC.

This rearrangement joins TRBV28 to TRBJ1-2, with 8 bases that match TRBD1. Germline V CDR1 and CDR2: MDHEN, SYDVKM. The CDR3 runs 14 residues. J lost 6 bases, V lost 5 bases, and 8 bases had no gene match. The CDR3 DNA is TGTGCCAGCAGTATCTCGGACAGGGCCCATGGCTACACCTTC. Translating gives CASSISDRAHGYTF.

Only one count was recorded for this clone. This specimen includes other DNA sequences encoding the same CDR3. The J gene is TRBJ2-1, the V gene TRBV6-5; D is uncertain. The V end lost 0 bases, the J end lost 0 bases, and 9 bases lay between the germline ends. From germline, CDR1 is MNHEY and CDR2 SVGAGI. The length of the CDR3 is 16 residues. Here the CDR3 reads CASSYSSPSSYNEQFF. The DNA for the CDR3 is TGTGCCAGCAGTTACTCGAGCCCTAGCTCCTACAATGAGCAGTTCTTC.

This clone was detected only once. The rearrangement joins TRBV6-5 to TRBJ2-2, with 8 bases that match TRBD1. V trimming: 2 bases; J trimming: 6 bases; junction bases outside the gene matches: 5. The germline V gene encodes CDR1 MNHEY and CDR2 SVGAGI. CDR3 length: 15 residues. DNA for the CDR3: TGTGCCAGCAGTTACGGACAGGGATTGGCCGGGGAGCTGTTTTTT. It codes for CASSYGQGLAGELFF.

The chain has TRBV5-5 and TRBJ2-7, with a possible D match to TRBD2 (5 bases). CDR3 length equals 16 residues. Germline V lookup: CDR1 SGHKS, CDR2 YYEKEE (reference sequence). V shed 1 base and J shed 6 bases, with 20 bases lying between them. The CDR3 loop reads CASSLLSTRIGFEQYF. CDR3 coding DNA: TGTGCCAGCAGCTTGCTCAGCACTAGGATAGGGTTCGAGCAGTACTTC.

The J gene is TRBJ2-3, the V gene TRBV12-1; the table's D call, TRBD2, was not checked against the DNA. TRBV12-1 is tagged as a pseudogene. This CDR3 contains 19 residues. The CDR3 DNA is TGTGCCAGCAGTTTTTACACGTCCCCTAGCGGGAGAACCACAGATACGCAGTATTTT. Translation: CASSFYTSPSGRTTDTQYF.

The chain is built from TRBV6-6 and TRBJ2-3, with D tentatively TRBD1 (5 bases). Per the germline V gene, CDR1 is MNHNY and CDR2 is SVGAGI (reference sequence). The CDR3 sequence is 16 residues long. V was cut by 0 bases and J by 4 bases, with 14 bases left in between. This CDR3 is CASSYSSKQGADTQYF. In DNA, the CDR3 is TGTGCCAGCAGTTACTCGAGTAAGCAGGGTGCAGATACGCAGTATTTT.

The table lists this clone with a few counts. The V call is TRBV4-2, the J call TRBJ1-2; a weak D match, TRBD1 (5 bases). This CDR3 spans 12 amino acids. Trimming removed 4 bases from V and 10 bases from J, with 13 bases in between. Germline CDR1 and CDR2: LGHNA and YNFKEQ. The CDR3 DNA reads TGTGCCAGCAGCCCCGGGACTTGGGACTACACCTTC. This sequence encodes CASSPGTWDYTF.

This rearrangement joins TRBV7-7 to TRBJ2-3, with TRBD2 matching over 11 bases. The junction had 8 bases not matched to a gene; V was cut back by 5 bases and J by 4 bases. CDR3 size: 16 residues. The germline CDR1 and CDR2 sequences are SSHAT and FNYEAQ (reference sequence). The CDR3 DNA is TGTGCCAGCAGCGACCTTCTAGCGGGAGGCCCAGATACGCAGTATTTT. This translates into CASSDLLAGGPDTQYF.

The chain employs TRBV6-5 and TRBJ2-5; TRBD2 might be the D (5 bases). Germline V gene data show CDR1 as MNHEY and CDR2 as SVGAGI. V was pared by 6 bases and J by 3 bases, with 14 bases between. The CDR3 consists of 14 residues. CDR3 sequence reads: CASSPWAGEETQYF. In DNA form, the CDR3 reads TGTGCCAGCAGCCCGTGGGCGGGTGAAGAGACCCAGTACTTC.

The rearrangement joins TRBV6-2 or TRBV6-3 to TRBJ1-5; D is ambiguous. Germline lookup yields CDR1 MNHEY and CDR2 SVGEGT. Trimming took 0 bases from V and 10 from J, leaving 7 bases between them. The CDR3 consists of 12 residues. DNA of the CDR3: TGTGCCAGCAGTTACTCTGAGGGTCCCCAGCATTTT. Amino acids: CASSYSEGPQHF.

The chain recombines TRBV18 with TRBJ2-3, with D maybe TRBD2 (5 bases). The CDR3 covers 12 residues. Germline loops: CDR1 KGHSH, CDR2 LQKENI. Trimming took off 8 bases at V and 4 bases at J, with 10 bases between the two ends. The CDR3 is CASAGEADTQYF. The CDR3 nucleotides read TGTGCCAGCGCCGGGGAAGCAGATACGCAGTATTTT.

This clone was seen a single time. The gene calls are TRBV27 and TRBJ2-1, with 11 bases matching TRBD1. The CDR3 loop spans 15 amino acids. Germline trimming cut 5 bases from V and 5 bases from J; bases unmatched to any gene: 5. Per germline, CDR1 MNHEY and CDR2 SMNVEV (reference sequence). The CDR3 sequence: CASSAGTGGNNEQFF. In DNA, the CDR3 is TGTGCCAGCAGTGCCGGGACAGGGGGGAACAATGAGCAGTTCTTC.

The V call is TRBV28, the J call TRBJ1-1, with D tentatively TRBD1 (6 bases). Deletions cut 5 bases from V and 3 bases from J, with 13 bases between. Germline V lookup: CDR1 MDHEN, CDR2 SYDVKM. This CDR3 comprises 14 residues. The CDR3: CASSAADRYTEAFF. In DNA form, the CDR3 reads TGTGCCAGCAGTGCAGCTGACAGGTACACTGAAGCTTTCTTT.

With respect to this clone: In the same sample, other DNA sequences code for this CDR3. The chain links TRBV29-1 to TRBJ1-1; 9 bases are a match to TRBD1. The CDR3 contains 13 residues. J was trimmed by 2 bases and V by 7 bases; bases with no gene match: 5. The germline CDR1 and CDR2 sequences are SQVTM and ANQGSEA. CDR3 residues: CSGETGGNTEAFF. CDR3 sequence (DNA): TGCAGCGGGGAGACAGGGGGTAACACTGAAGCTTTCTTT.